This TCR beta chain comes out of a study of T cells in Graves' hyperthyroidism and ophthalmopathy. Study-wide results and limits: With a median lead of about six months before onset, the model predicted ophthalmopathy. Ophthalmopathy and stable hyperthyroidism were separated by a 13 V-J model.

Diagnostic assessment was based on clinical symptoms, serum thyroxine and TRAb, thyroid ultrasound and orbital computed tomography. Amplification of TCR beta CDR3 regions used RNA as the template. The HTBI primer set served for first-round RT-PCR of the TCR CDR3. TCRdb reprocessed the multiplex PCR reads with MiXCR, giving one entry per CDR3 protein. This table holds around 500,000 distinct CDR3 sequences, roughly 14% found once. Per germline, CDR1 MNHNS and CDR2 SASEGT. Between the trimmed V and J ends, which lost 5 bases and 1 base, there was a span of 16 bases. CDR3 length: 16 residues. This clonotype showed up many times. Its antigen is undetermined.

Sequencing was performed on blood. V and J are TRBV6-1 and TRBJ2-3, with D perhaps matching TRBD1 (6 bases). The receptor was isolated from a woman aged 18-29 years with Graves' hyperthyroidism. The CDR3 reads CASSIRRDTGTDTQYF. In DNA, the CDR3 is TGTGCCAGCAGTATTAGACGGGACACGGGCACAGATACGCAGTATTTT.